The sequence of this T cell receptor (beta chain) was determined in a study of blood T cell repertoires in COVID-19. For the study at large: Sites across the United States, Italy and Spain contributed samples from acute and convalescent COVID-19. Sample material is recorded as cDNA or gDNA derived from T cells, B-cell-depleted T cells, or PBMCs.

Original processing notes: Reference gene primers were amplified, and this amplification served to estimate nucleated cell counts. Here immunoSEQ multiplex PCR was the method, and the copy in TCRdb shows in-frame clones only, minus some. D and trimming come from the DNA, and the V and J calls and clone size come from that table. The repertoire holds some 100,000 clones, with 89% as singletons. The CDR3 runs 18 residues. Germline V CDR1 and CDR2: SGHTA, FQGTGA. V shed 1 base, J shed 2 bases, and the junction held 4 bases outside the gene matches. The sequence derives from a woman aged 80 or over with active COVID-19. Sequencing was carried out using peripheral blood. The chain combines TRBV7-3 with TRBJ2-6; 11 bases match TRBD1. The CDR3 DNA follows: TGTGCCAGCAGCTTAAGTCCGGGACAGGGGGCTGGGGCCAACGTCCTGACTTTC. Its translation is CASSLSPGQGAGANVLTF.